These 28 T cell receptor beta chains were sequenced from one sample in a study of T cell responses to AZD1222 COVID-19 vaccine. Profiled with immunoSEQ multiplex PCR; TCRdb holds only in-frame clones, not every one. The sample lists some 180,000 clones, 80% to 90% occurring once. The sample in question was peripheral blood, obtained on day 0 of AZD1222 vaccination. These receptors came from an adult in good health.

The CDR3 reads CASRGGQEPYGYTF. The DNA for the CDR3 is TGTGCCAGCAGGGGAGGACAGGAACCTTATGGCTACACCTTC. This chain uses TRBV27 with TRBJ1-2; 7 bases are a match to TRBD1. Germline V lookup: CDR1 MNHEY, CDR2 SMNVEV (reference sequence). There are 14 residues in the CDR3. With 6 bases clipped from V and 5 bases from J, the junction kept 9 bases outside the gene matches.

J is TRBJ2-5 and V is TRBV5-1, with a tentative D call TRBD2 (7 bases). The germline V gene encodes CDR1 SGHRS and CDR2 YFSETQ. With 2 bases removed from V and 2 bases from J, the gap between germline ends came to 13 bases. This CDR3 comprises 15 residues. CDR3 nucleotides: TGCGCCAGCAGCTTACGGGGGGCAGGTCAAGAGACCCAGTACTTC. Translation gives CASSLRGAGQETQYF.

The chain combines TRBV2 with TRBJ1-2, with a weak D call TRBD1 (5 bases). This CDR3 has 14 amino acids. Trimming removed 7 bases from V and 5 bases from J, with 17 bases in between. Germline assignment: CDR1 SNHLY and CDR2 FYNNEI. CDR3 region: CASKDQGGLYGYTF. The CDR3 DNA is TGTGCCAGCAAGGATCAGGGAGGGTTGTATGGCTACACCTTC. Full variable domain (rest looked up from reference TRBV2 and TRBJ1-2): EPEVTQTPSHQVTQMGQEVILRCVPISNHLYFYWYRQILGQKVEFLVSFYNNEISEKSEIFDDQFSVERPDGSNFTLKIRSTKLEDSAMYFCASKDQGGLYGYTFGSGTRLTVV.

This clone was picked up one time. The chain couples TRBV4-2 to TRBJ1-4; D might be TRBD1 (5 bases). Between the trimmed V and J ends, which lost 0 bases and 5 bases, there was a span of 10 bases. Per germline, CDR1 LGHNA and CDR2 YNFKEQ. The CDR3 covers 15 residues. CDR3 residues: CASSQDPTENEKLFF. The DNA of the CDR3 is TGTGCCAGCAGCCAAGATCCGACAGAGAATGAAAAACTGTTTTTT.

This chain links TRBV4-1 with TRBJ2-3, with 9 bases identical to TRBD2. The germline gives CDR1 MGHRA, CDR2 YSYEKL. The CDR3 totals 16 residues. Losses at the gene ends were 2 bases for V and 0 bases for J; bases not matched to a gene: 3. CDR3 DNA: TGCGCCAGCAGCCAAAGTACTAGCGGGAGCACAGATACGCAGTATTTT. Translating gives CASSQSTSGSTDTQYF.

The chain employs TRBV6-5 and TRBJ1-1; 7 bases line up with TRBD1. This CDR3 has 14 amino acids. Germline trimming cut 5 bases from V and 1 base from J; bases unmatched to any gene: 4. Germline CDR1 and CDR2: MNHEY and SVGAGI. The CDR3 DNA is TGTGCCAGCAGTAGAGGGACAGAGAACACTGAAGCTTTCTTT. Residues: CASSRGTENTEAFF.

The V gene is TRBV20-1, the J gene TRBJ2-7; D perhaps matches TRBD2 (6 bases). Trimming pared 3 bases from V and 4 bases from J, leaving 16 bases between. This CDR3 is built from 14 residues. Germline CDR1 and CDR2: DFQATT and SNEGSKA (reference sequence). The CDR3 protein is CSASAQAGKYEQYF. CDR3 nucleotides: TGCAGTGCTAGTGCCCAGGCGGGAAAATACGAGCAGTACTTC.

V gene TRBV19 combines with J gene TRBJ2-7; 7 bases fit TRBD2. CDR1 is LNHDA, CDR2 SQIVND, per germline (reference sequence). CDR3 size: 14 residues. The V segment lost 5 bases and the J segment 5 bases; nucleotides outside the gene matches: 9. In DNA, the CDR3 is TGTGCCAGTAGTTTCCAGTACCGGGGGGACGAGCAGTACTTC. Protein: CASSFQYRGDEQYF.

The chain recombines TRBV5-1 with TRBJ1-4; D remains unclear. In germline, CDR1 is SGHRS, CDR2 YFSETQ. Deletions cut 2 bases from V and 8 bases from J, with 13 bases between. This CDR3 has 14 residues. The CDR3 sequence: CASSFDPLEEKLFF. The DNA of the CDR3 is TGCGCCAGCAGCTTCGACCCGTTAGAGGAAAAACTGTTTTTT.

CDR3 sequence: CASSTLGHSNNEQFF. DNA of the CDR3: TGTGCCAGCAGCACGTTGGGACATTCGAACAATGAGCAGTTCTTC. V gene TRBV3-1 (or the pseudogene TRBV3-2) combines with J gene TRBJ2-1; D may be TRBD1 (6 bases). Germline V gene sequence: CDR1 LGHDT, CDR2 YNNKEL (reference sequence). Trimming stripped 5 bases from V and 5 bases from J, with 16 bases between. This CDR3 region has 15 residues.

This clone was detected only once. This chain joins TRBV27 and TRBJ2-7; 11 nucleotides agree with TRBD1. This CDR3 has 14 residues. From germline, CDR1 is MNHEY and CDR2 SMNVEV (reference sequence). V lost 7 bases to trimming and J lost 7 bases; unmatched junction nucleotides: 9. Here the CDR3 reads CASTRDRGNGEQYF. The CDR3 DNA follows: TGTGCCAGCACCCGGGACAGGGGGAATGGGGAGCAGTACTTC.

This chain joins TRBV27 and TRBJ1-2; 9 bases fit TRBD1. V shed 6 bases and J 1 base; nucleotides not matched to a gene: 6. This CDR3 has 15 residues. Germline CDR1 and CDR2: MNHEY and SMNVEV (reference sequence). CDR3 sequence reads: CASRGKTGGNYGYTF. The CDR3 nucleotides read TGTGCCAGCAGGGGGAAGACAGGGGGTAACTATGGCTACACCTTC.

V is TRBV19 and J is TRBJ2-7, with D maybe TRBD2 (6 bases). Germline V gene sequence: CDR1 LNHDA, CDR2 SQIVND (reference sequence). This CDR3 is 16 amino acids long. V lost 6 bases and J lost 5, with 23 bases in between. This chain's CDR3 is CASSPLAAGKHHEQYF. The CDR3 coding sequence is TGTGCCAGTAGCCCCCTTGCCGCGGGAAAGCACCACGAGCAGTACTTC.

The rearrangement joins TRBV5-6 to TRBJ1-5, with no clear D. The V gene's germline CDR1 is SGHDT and CDR2 YYEEEE. V was clipped by 1 base and J by 0 bases, with 14 bases between them. The CDR3 extends over 17 amino acids. As DNA, the CDR3 is TGTGCCAGCAGCTTGAGCATAAGGACCACTAGCAATCAGCCCCAGCATTTT. This translates into CASSLSIRTTSNQPQHF.

V and J are TRBV25-1 and TRBJ1-2; D ambiguous. CDR1 and CDR2 (germline): MGHDK, SYGVNS. V was pared by 2 bases and J by 8 bases, with 9 bases between. CDR3 length: 12 amino acids. In DNA form, the CDR3 reads TGTGCCAGCAGTGAACTGCTCAAAGGCTACACCTTC. It yields the protein CASSELLKGYTF.

The CDR3 bases are TGTGCCAGCAGCCCAGGGACGTCGACCGGGGAGCTGTTTTTT. It yields the protein CASSPGTSTGELFF. V is TRBV3-1 (or the pseudogene TRBV3-2) and J is TRBJ2-2; D may be TRBD1 or TRBD2 (5 bases each). The V gene's germline CDR1 is LGHDT and CDR2 YNNKEL (reference sequence). V was trimmed by 4 bases and J by 5 bases, leaving 11 bases between them. This CDR3 has 14 residues.

This clone appeared a few times. The chain uses TRBV7-9 and TRBJ1-4; D ambiguous. Germline CDR1 is SEHNR and CDR2 is FQNEAQ (reference sequence). The CDR3 totals 13 residues. V lost 0 bases and J lost 13, with 12 bases in between. CDR3 region: CASSLAAPRRLFF. As DNA, the CDR3 is TGTGCCAGCAGCTTAGCGGCGCCCAGGAGACTGTTTTTT.

The rearrangement links TRBV11-2 to TRBJ2-3; 15 bases align to TRBD2. The junction had 9 bases not matched to a gene; V was cut back by 5 bases and J by 6 bases. From germline, CDR1 is SGHAT and CDR2 FQNNGV. The CDR3 has 17 residues. CDR3 in amino acids: CASSAREGLAGGDTQYF. The DNA of the CDR3 is TGTGCCAGCAGCGCCCGGGAAGGACTAGCGGGAGGGGATACGCAGTATTTT.

V and J are TRBV7-2 and TRBJ2-6; D uncertain. This CDR3 comprises 14 residues. Trimming cost V 9 bases and J 0 bases, with 9 bases left between them. Germline V gene sequence: CDR1 SGHTA, CDR2 FQGNSA. In DNA, the CDR3 is TGTGCCAGGGCGGTGGACTCTGGGGCCAACGTCCTGACTTTC. Protein sequence: CARAVDSGANVLTF.

In its sample, this clone was seen a few times. The V and J genes are TRBV3-1 (or the pseudogene TRBV3-2) and TRBJ2-4, with D uncertain. This CDR3 is 14 amino acids long. Between the trimmed V and J ends, which lost 3 bases and 11 bases, there was a span of 17 bases. The germline V gene has CDR1 LGHDT and CDR2 YNNKEL (reference sequence). The CDR3 sequence is CASSQPGRVSVQYF. DNA for the CDR3: TGTGCCAGCAGCCAGCCGGGCCGAGTCTCAGTTCAGTACTTC.

This clone has only a few counts. The chain links TRBV5-4 to TRBJ1-2; TRBD1 matches 10 bases. The CDR3 has 13 residues. The germline CDR1 and CDR2 sequences are SGHNT and YYREEE (reference sequence). V was pared by 4 bases and J by 8 bases, with 5 bases of the junction left unmatched. CDR3 DNA: TGTGCCAGCAGCCCAGGGACAGGGGTGGGCTACACCTTC. As protein: CASSPGTGVGYTF. Variable domain in full (rest from reference TRBV5-4 and TRBJ1-2): ETGVTQSPTHLIKTRGQQVTLRCSSQSGHNTVSWYQQALGQGPQFIFQYYREEENGRGNFPPRFSGLQFPNYSSELNVNALELDDSALYLCASSPGTGVGYTFGSGTRLTVV.

This rearrangement joins TRBV5-4 to TRBJ2-2; D may be TRBD2 (5 bases). Trimming took 4 bases from V and 7 from J, leaving 11 bases between them. This CDR3 has 13 residues. The germline gives CDR1 SGHNT, CDR2 YYREEE (reference sequence). The CDR3 loop reads CASSRFGSGELFF. CDR3 nucleotides: TGTGCCAGCAGCCGCTTTGGGAGCGGGGAGCTGTTTTTT.

This clone was observed a few times. Other DNA sequences in this sample translate to the same CDR3. The chain joins TRBV27 to TRBJ2-7, with D possibly being TRBD1 (5 bases). The CDR3 has 12 residues. The germline V and J ends were trimmed by 4 bases and 3 bases, with 7 bases remaining between them. Germline V gene sequence: CDR1 MNHEY, CDR2 SMNVEV (reference sequence). CDR3 residues: CASSSTDYEQYF. The CDR3 DNA reads TGTGCCAGCAGTTCGACAGACTACGAGCAGTACTTC.

This rearrangement joins TRBV28 to TRBJ2-7, with 9 bases lining up with TRBD1. Trimming took 1 base from V and 2 from J; bases not matched to a gene: 3. CDR1 is MDHEN and CDR2 is SYDVKM in the germline V gene. This CDR3 has 15 residues. The CDR3 region is CASSLSGQGPYEQYF. CDR3 sequence (DNA): TGTGCCAGCAGTTTATCGGGACAGGGTCCCTACGAGCAGTACTTC.

Turning to this clone: The junction does not match germline at one end; this may be a read error. This chain links TRBV28 with TRBJ2-7; possible D gene TRBD1, 6 bases. This CDR3 comprises 10 residues. Per germline, CDR1 MDHEN and CDR2 SYDVKM. The CDR3 bases are TGTGCCAGCAGTTCCGAGGGGGTAAACTTC. This gives the protein CASSSEGVNF.

This CDR3 reads CASSLWTATNEKLFF. The CDR3 DNA sequence: TGTGCCAGCAGTTTATGGACTGCAACTAATGAAAAACTGTTTTTT. The chain links TRBV28 to TRBJ1-4; D uncertain. The length of the CDR3 is 15 residues. Trimming cost V 0 bases and J 0 bases, with 5 bases left between them. Germline CDR1 MDHEN, CDR2 SYDVKM.

The V and J genes are TRBV28 and TRBJ1-2; D may be TRBD1 (5 bases). The CDR3 contains 15 residues. Germline V CDR1 and CDR2: MDHEN, SYDVKM. Trimming shortened V by 4 bases and J by 2 bases, and 14 bases separated the two germline ends. CDR3 in amino acids: CASSSPGTFNYGYTF. The CDR3 coding sequence is TGTGCCAGCAGTTCTCCGGGGACTTTCAACTATGGCTACACCTTC.

The V and J genes are TRBV7-2 and TRBJ1-1; tentatively, D is TRBD1 (6 bases). Germline lookup yields CDR1 SGHTA and CDR2 FQGNSA. There are 13 residues in the CDR3. Between the trimmed V and J ends, which lost 4 bases and 4 bases, there was a span of 10 bases. The CDR3 loop reads CASSWAGATEAFF. CDR3 DNA: TGTGCCAGCAGCTGGGCAGGGGCCACTGAAGCTTTCTTT.